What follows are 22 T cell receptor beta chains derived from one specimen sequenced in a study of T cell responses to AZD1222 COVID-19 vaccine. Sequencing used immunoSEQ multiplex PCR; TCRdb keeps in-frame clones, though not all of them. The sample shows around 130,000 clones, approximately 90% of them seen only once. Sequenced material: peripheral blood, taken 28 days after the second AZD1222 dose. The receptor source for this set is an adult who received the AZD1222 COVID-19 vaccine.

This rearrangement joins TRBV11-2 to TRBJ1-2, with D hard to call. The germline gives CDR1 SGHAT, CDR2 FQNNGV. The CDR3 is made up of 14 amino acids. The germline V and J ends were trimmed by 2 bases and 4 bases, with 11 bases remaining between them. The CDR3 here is CASSLSSQAYGYTF. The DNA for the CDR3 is TGTGCCAGCAGCTTAAGCAGTCAGGCCTATGGCTACACCTTC.

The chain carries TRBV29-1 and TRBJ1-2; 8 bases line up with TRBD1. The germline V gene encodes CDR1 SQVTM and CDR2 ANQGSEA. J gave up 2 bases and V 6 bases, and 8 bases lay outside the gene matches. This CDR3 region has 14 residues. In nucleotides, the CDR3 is TGCAGCGTCGACCCGACAGGGGAGAACTATGGCTACACCTTC. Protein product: CSVDPTGENYGYTF.

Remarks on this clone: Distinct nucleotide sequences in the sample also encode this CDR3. The CDR3 DNA is TGCAGTGCTCGACAAGAGACCCAGTACTTC. Its translation is CSARQETQYF. The rearrangement uses TRBV20-1 and TRBJ2-5; D remains unclear. In germline, CDR1 is DFQATT, CDR2 SNEGSKA (reference sequence). CDR3 size: 10 residues. Trimming stripped 5 bases from V and 2 bases from J, with 3 bases between.

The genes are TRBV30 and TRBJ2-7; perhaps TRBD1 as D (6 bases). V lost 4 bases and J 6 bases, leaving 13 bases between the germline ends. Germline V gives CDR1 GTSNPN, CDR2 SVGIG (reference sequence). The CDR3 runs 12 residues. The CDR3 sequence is CAWKILGGEQYF. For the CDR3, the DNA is TGTGCCTGGAAGATCTTAGGGGGCGAGCAGTACTTC.

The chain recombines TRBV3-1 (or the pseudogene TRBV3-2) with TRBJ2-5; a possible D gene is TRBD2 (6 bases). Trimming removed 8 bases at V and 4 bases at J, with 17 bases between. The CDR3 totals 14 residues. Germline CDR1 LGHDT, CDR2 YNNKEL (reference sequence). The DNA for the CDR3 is TGTGCCAGCGGGGACCGACTAGTTGGAGAGACCCAGTACTTC. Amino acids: CASGDRLVGETQYF.

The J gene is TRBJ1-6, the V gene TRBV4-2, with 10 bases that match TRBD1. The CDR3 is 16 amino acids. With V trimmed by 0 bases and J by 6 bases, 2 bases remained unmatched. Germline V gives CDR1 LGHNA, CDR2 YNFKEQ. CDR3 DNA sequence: TGTGCCAGCAGCCAAGATAGGACAGGGGGTAATTCACCCCTCCACTTT. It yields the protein CASSQDRTGGNSPLHF.

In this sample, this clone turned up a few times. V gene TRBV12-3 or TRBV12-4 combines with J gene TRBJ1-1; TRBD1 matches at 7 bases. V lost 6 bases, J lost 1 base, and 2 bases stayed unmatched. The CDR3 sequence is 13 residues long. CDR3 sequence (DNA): TGTGCCAGCAGCCGGGACAGGAACACTGAAGCTTTCTTT. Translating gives CASSRDRNTEAFF.

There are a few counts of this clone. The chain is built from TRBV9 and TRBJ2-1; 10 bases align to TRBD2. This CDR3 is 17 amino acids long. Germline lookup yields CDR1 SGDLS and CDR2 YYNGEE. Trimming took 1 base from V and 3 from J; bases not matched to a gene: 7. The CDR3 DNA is TGTGCCAGCAGCGTATCCATCCTAGCGGGGGTCTACAATGAGCAGTTCTTC. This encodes CASSVSILAGVYNEQFF. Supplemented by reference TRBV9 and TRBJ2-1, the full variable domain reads DSGVTQTPKHLITATGQRVTLRCSPRSGDLSVYWYQQSLDQGLQFLIQYYNGEERAKGNILERFSAQQFPDLHSELNLSSLELGDSALYFCASSVSILAGVYNEQFFGPGTRLTVL.

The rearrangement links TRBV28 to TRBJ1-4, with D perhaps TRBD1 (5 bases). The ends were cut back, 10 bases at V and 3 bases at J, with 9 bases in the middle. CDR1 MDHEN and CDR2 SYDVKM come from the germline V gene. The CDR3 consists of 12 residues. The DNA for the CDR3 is TGTGCCACTATGGGGCCTAATGAAAAACTGTTTTTT. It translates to CATMGPNEKLFF. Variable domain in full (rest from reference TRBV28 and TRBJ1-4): DVKVTQSSRYLVKRTGEKVFLECVQDMDHENMFWYRQDPGLGLRLIYFSYDVKMKEKGDIPEGYSVSREKKERFSLILESASTNQTSMYLCATMGPNEKLFFGSGTQLSVL.

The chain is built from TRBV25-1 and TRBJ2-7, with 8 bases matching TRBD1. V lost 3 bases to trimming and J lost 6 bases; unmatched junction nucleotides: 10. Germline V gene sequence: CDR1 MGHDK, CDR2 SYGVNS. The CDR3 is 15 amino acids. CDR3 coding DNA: TGTGCCAGCAGTGACCCTCACGGACAGGGCCCCGAGCAGTACTTC. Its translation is CASSDPHGQGPEQYF.

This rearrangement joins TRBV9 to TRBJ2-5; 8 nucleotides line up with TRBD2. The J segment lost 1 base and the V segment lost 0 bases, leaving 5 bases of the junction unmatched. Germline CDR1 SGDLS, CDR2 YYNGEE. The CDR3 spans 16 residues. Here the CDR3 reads CASSVAAGVPQETQYF. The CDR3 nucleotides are TGTGCCAGCAGCGTAGCAGCGGGGGTGCCCCAAGAGACCCAGTACTTC.

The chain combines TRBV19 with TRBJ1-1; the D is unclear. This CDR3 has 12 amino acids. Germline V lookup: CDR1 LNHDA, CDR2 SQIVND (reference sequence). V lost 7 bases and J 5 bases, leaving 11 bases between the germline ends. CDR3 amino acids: CASTLQNTEAFF. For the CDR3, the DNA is TGTGCCAGTACCCTACAGAATACTGAAGCTTTCTTT.

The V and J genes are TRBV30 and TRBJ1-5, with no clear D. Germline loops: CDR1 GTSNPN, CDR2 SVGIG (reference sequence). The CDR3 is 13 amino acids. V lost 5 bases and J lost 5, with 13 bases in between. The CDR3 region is CAWALSGDQPQHF. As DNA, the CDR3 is TGTGCCTGGGCGTTAAGCGGGGATCAGCCCCAGCATTTT.

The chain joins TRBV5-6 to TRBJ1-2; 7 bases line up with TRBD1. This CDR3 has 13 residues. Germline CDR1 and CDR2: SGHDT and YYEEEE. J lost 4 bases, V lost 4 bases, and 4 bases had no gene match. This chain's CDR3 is CASSPRTGYGYTF. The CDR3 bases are TGTGCCAGCAGCCCACGGACAGGCTATGGCTACACCTTC. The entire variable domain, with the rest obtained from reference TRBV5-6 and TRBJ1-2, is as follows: DAGVTQSPTHLIKTRGQQVTLRCSPKSGHDTVSWYQQALGQGPQFIFQYYEEEERQRGNFPDRFSGHQFPNYSSELNVNALLLGDSALYLCASSPRTGYGYTFGSGTRLTVV.

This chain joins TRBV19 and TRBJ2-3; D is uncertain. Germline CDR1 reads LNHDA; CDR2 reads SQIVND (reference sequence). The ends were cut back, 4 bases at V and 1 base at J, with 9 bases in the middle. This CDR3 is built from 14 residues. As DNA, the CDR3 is TGTGCCAGTAGTACGAAAGACGGCACAGATACGCAGTATTTT. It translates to CASSTKDGTDTQYF. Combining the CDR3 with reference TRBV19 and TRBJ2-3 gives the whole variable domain DGGITQSPKYLFRKEGQNVTLSCEQNLNHDAMYWYRQDPGQGLRLIYYSQIVNDFQKGDIAEGYSVSREKKESFPLTVTSAQKNPTAFYLCASSTKDGTDTQYFGPGTRLTVL.

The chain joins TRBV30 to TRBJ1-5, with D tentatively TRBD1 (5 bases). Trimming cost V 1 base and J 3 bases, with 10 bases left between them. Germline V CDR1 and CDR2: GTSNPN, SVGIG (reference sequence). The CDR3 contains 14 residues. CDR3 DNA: TGTGCCTGGAGTGAAGGACACTTCAATCAGCCCCAGCATTTT. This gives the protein CAWSEGHFNQPQHF. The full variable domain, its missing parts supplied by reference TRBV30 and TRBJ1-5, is SQTIHQWPATLVQPVGSPLSLECTVEGTSNPNLYWYRQAAGRGLQLLFYSVGIGQISSEVPQNLSASRPQDRQFILSSKKLLLSDSGFYLCAWSEGHFNQPQHFGDGTRLSIL.

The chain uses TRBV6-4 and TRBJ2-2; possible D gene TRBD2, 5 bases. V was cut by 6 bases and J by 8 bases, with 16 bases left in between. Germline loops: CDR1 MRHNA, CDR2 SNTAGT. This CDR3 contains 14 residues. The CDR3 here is CASSETRKRGELFF. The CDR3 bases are TGTGCCAGCAGCGAAACTAGAAAAAGGGGGGAGCTGTTTTTT.

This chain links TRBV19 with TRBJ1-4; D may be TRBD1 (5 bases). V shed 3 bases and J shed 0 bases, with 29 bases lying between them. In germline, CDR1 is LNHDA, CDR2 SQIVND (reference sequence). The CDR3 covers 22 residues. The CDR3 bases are TGTGCCAGTAGTATTCCACATCCACACCCGGGACTTATCCCCCCAACTAATGAAAAACTGTTTTTT. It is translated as CASSIPHPHPGLIPPTNEKLFF.

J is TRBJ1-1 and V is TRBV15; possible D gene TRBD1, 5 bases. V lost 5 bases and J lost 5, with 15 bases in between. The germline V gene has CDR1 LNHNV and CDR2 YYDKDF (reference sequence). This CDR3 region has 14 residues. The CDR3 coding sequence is TGTGCCACCAGCGGAGGGGCGGGAGGGACTGAAGCTTTCTTT. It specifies CATSGGAGGTEAFF.

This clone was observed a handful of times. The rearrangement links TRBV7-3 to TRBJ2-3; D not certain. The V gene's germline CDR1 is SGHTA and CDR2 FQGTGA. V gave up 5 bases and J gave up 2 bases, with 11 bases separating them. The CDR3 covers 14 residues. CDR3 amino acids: CASSQSFSTDTQYF. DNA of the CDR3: TGTGCCAGCAGCCAAAGTTTCTCCACAGATACGCAGTATTTT. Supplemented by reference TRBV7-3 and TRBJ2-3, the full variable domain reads GAGVSQTPSNKVTEKGKYVELRCDPISGHTALYWYRQSLGQGPEFLIYFQGTGAADDSGLPNDRFFAVRPEGSVSTLKIQRTERGDSAVYLCASSQSFSTDTQYFGPGTRLTVL.

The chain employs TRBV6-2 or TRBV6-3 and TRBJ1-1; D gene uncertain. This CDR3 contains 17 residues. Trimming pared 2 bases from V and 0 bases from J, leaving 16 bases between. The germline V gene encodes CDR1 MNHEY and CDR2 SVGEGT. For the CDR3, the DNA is TGTGCCAGCAGTTACCCTGTCGTAGGACCTGTGAACACTGAAGCTTTCTTT. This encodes CASSYPVVGPVNTEAFF.

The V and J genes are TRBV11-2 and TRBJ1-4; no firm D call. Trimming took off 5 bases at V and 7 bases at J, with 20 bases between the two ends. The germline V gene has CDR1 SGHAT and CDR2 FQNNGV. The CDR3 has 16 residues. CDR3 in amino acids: CASSQWRGGGSEKLFF. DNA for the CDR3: TGTGCCAGCAGCCAGTGGCGGGGAGGCGGTAGTGAAAAACTGTTTTTT.